Sequencing of this T cell receptor (beta chain) was carried out in a study of blood T cell repertoires in COVID-19. Looking at the study overall: Acute and convalescent COVID-19 samples came from the United States, Italy and Spain. Sources were T cells, B-cell-depleted T cells, or PBMCs; the material itself was cDNA or gDNA.

In the original analysis: Reference gene primer amplification gave nucleated cell count estimates. The protocol was immunoSEQ multiplex PCR, while the TCRdb copy is restricted to in-frame clones and leaves out a portion. V, J and clone size reflect that table, while D and trimming were determined from the DNA. The profile shows 270,000 or so clones, 89% of them singletons. This clone was counted a single time. Other nucleotide sequences in the sample specify the same CDR3. The CDR3 has 11 amino acids. Trimming shortened V by 3 bases and J by 4 bases, and 3 bases separated the two germline ends. Germline loops: CDR1 KGHSH, CDR2 LQKENI.

The chain employs TRBV18 and TRBJ2-5; no clear D. The sequence was collected from a woman between 35 and 50 years old who had recovered from COVID-19. Material for sequencing was peripheral blood. CDR3 in amino acids: CASSPAETQYF. DNA for the CDR3: TGTGCCAGCTCACCGGCAGAGACCCAGTACTTC.